The sample holds a few counts of the clone carrying this T cell receptor beta chain. These data are taken from a study of control samples from healthy donors and cancer patients. Libraries were prepared by immunoSEQ multiplex PCR; TCRdb keeps only in-frame clonotypes and omits some of them. Of about 140,000 clones detected, approximately 86% appear once; the ten largest clones hold 1.5% to 2%. The CDR3 loop spans 14 amino acids. Trimming removed 1 base at V and 3 bases at J, with 9 bases between. Germline V CDR1 and CDR2: SGHTA, FQGNSA. The sequenced sample consisted of blood. The clonotype comes from a man in his late teens or twenties in good health. This rearrangement joins TRBV7-2 to TRBJ1-2; D perhaps matches TRBD1 (5 bases). The CDR3 bases are TGTGCCAGCAGCTTAGGTAGAGGGGACTATGGCTACACCTTC. It specifies CASSLGRGDYGYTF.